This T cell receptor beta chain was identified in a study of T cell changes during pregnancy in multiple sclerosis. This clone occurred once. TCRdb's copy holds only in-frame clones and misses some; the assay was immunoSEQ multiplex PCR. The sample records approximately 100,000 clones, almost 95% being singletons. This receptor was identified in a female donor with multiple sclerosis, enrolled in a pregnancy study. The starting material was peripheral blood, obtained before pregnancy.

CDR3 sequence reads: CASSPVSGANVLTF. Here the CDR3 DNA reads TGCGCCAGCAGCCCGGTATCTGGGGCCAACGTCCTGACTTTC. The V and J genes are TRBV5-1 and TRBJ2-6; unclear D gene. The CDR3 runs to 14 residues. V was clipped by 4 bases and J by 1 base, with 6 bases between them. The germline V gene has CDR1 SGHRS and CDR2 YFSETQ.